This T cell receptor beta chain came from a study of cytomegalovirus exposure and HLA in healthy donors. Study findings and constraints: One later analysis reportedly identified an Asian-associated ancestry cluster that showed fewer N-insertions than the approximately 710-donor mean. Cytomegalovirus-associated TCR beta chains were listed, numbering roughly 150.

A word on this clone: Its cognate antigen is unknown.

Trimming cost V 5 bases and J 2 bases; bases outside gene matches: 8. Germline-derived CDR1 and CDR2 are LNHDA and SQIVND (reference sequence). This CDR3 comprises 15 residues. Vbeta (60) and Jbeta (13) primers were used in the PCR. TCRdb's table, derived via immunoSEQ multiplex PCR, lists solely in-frame clones and lacks some. This table has about 120,000 clones, around 86% appearing once. This receptor was taken from a woman aged 25 to 39 in good health and CMV-seronegative. V usage is TRBV19 and J usage is TRBJ2-5; 7 nucleotides agree with TRBD1. The material sequenced was PBMCs. CDR3 protein: CASSGAPTGQETQYF. The CDR3 nucleotides are TGTGCCAGTAGTGGGGCCCCGACAGGGCAAGAGACCCAGTACTTC.